The TCR beta chain described here comes from a study of control samples from healthy donors and cancer patients. The protocol was immunoSEQ multiplex PCR, while the TCRdb copy is restricted to in-frame clones and leaves out a portion. The table shows tens of thousands of clones, with about 90% occurring only once. The length of the CDR3 is 14 residues. CDR1 and CDR2 (germline): MNHEY, SMNVEV (reference sequence). Trimming shortened V by 4 bases and J by 1 base, and 10 bases separated the two germline ends. Sequencing was performed on blood. The clonotype was recovered from a woman aged 45-65 years in good health. The chain employs TRBV27 and TRBJ2-5; a weak D match, TRBD2 (5 bases). The CDR3 protein is CASSYEGPQETQYF. DNA for the CDR3: TGTGCCAGCAGTTATGAGGGCCCCCAAGAGACCCAGTACTTC.